The sequence of this T cell receptor beta chain was determined in a study of cytomegalovirus exposure and HLA in healthy donors. Study-wide findings and caveats: Later analysis showed TCR association rates varying by HLA locus, highest for DRB1 and lowest for HLA-C. Rare sequences made up most TCRs, while some public TCRs were found in many donors.

A multiplex PCR was run with 60 Vbeta primers and 13 Jbeta primers. Measured with immunoSEQ multiplex PCR; TCRdb has only the in-frame clones, and not every one. This table holds over 65,000 clones, 81% found once. The CDR3 totals 13 residues. Germline CDR1 is MNHEY and CDR2 is SMNVEV (reference sequence). The V end was cut by 5 bases, the J end by 3 bases, with 10 bases between. This clone was recorded once. The antigen is unknown. J is TRBJ1-1 and V is TRBV27, with unresolved D. The material sequenced was PBMCs. This clonotype originated in a human donor in good health. CDR3 loop: CASSLNSDTEAFF. CDR3 sequence (DNA): TGTGCCAGCAGTCTGAACTCGGACACTGAAGCTTTCTTT.